This entry lists 27 T cell receptor beta chains sequenced from one sample in a study of blood T cell repertoires in COVID-19. Here immunoSEQ multiplex PCR was the method, and the copy in TCRdb shows in-frame clones only, minus some. The sample yields over 250,000 clones, over 75% seen once. The sequencing sample was made of PBMCs or T cells enriched from blood (not recorded which). These receptors were taken from a woman aged 25 to 45 who had recovered from COVID-19.

The chain is built from TRBV29-1 and TRBJ2-3, with 9 positions matching TRBD1. The V gene end was trimmed by 3 bases and the J gene end by 0 bases; junction bases not matched to a gene: 1. The CDR3 loop spans 14 amino acids. Germline CDR1 SQVTM, CDR2 ANQGSEA. CDR3: CSVEGQGSTDTQYF. As DNA, the CDR3 is TGCAGCGTTGAGGGACAGGGTAGCACAGATACGCAGTATTTT.

V gene TRBV19 combines with J gene TRBJ2-4; 9 bases match TRBD1. Unmatched junction bases numbered 10, after V lost 5 bases and J lost 2 bases. The CDR3 is 17 residues long. From germline, CDR1 is LNHDA and CDR2 SQIVND (reference sequence). The CDR3 DNA reads TGTGCCAGTAGTTCAAACCCCGGGACAGGGTCCAAAAACATTCAGTACTTC. Its translation is CASSSNPGTGSKNIQYF.

There are a few counts of this clone. The CDR3 sequence: CASSYWASGSNEQFF. As DNA, the CDR3 is TGTGCCAGCAGTTACTGGGCTAGCGGGAGTAATGAGCAGTTCTTC. The genes are TRBV6-5 and TRBJ2-1; 10 bases fit TRBD2. This CDR3 spans 15 amino acids. CDR1 MNHEY and CDR2 SVGAGI come from the germline V gene. The V and J ends lost 1 base and 7 bases, in that order; junction bases with no gene match: 4.

The chain combines TRBV19 with TRBJ1-5, with 8 positions matching TRBD1. The CDR3 is 15 residues long. V was clipped by 3 bases and J by 2 bases; unmatched bases: 3. Germline CDR1 LNHDA, CDR2 SQIVND (reference sequence). CDR3: CASSIPGQGNQPQHF. The CDR3 nucleotides read TGTGCCAGTAGTATCCCGGGACAGGGCAATCAGCCCCAGCATTTT.

Details on this clone: This specimen includes other DNA sequences encoding the same CDR3. The chain combines TRBV6-2 or TRBV6-3 with TRBJ2-7, with a weak D call TRBD1 (5 bases). The CDR3 length is 13 residues. The germline V gene has CDR1 MNHEY and CDR2 SVGEGT. V was pared by 3 bases and J by 3 bases, with 9 bases between. CDR3 nucleotide sequence: TGTGCCAGCAGTTATCAGGGCCTCTACGAGCAGTACTTC. Translating it yields CASSYQGLYEQYF.

This clone was seen a single time. The rearrangement uses TRBV5-7 and TRBJ1-4, with D maybe TRBD1 (5 bases). TRBV5-7 falls under the ORF class, with uncertain function. There are 14 residues in the CDR3. V lost 0 bases to trimming and J lost 8 bases, with 11 bases between them. The CDR3 here is CASSLAGLGEKLFF. CDR3 in DNA: TGTGCCAGCAGCTTGGCAGGGTTAGGAGAAAAACTGTTTTTT.

The chain combines TRBV30 with TRBJ1-2; 7 bases agree with TRBD1. The germline gives CDR1 GTSNPN, CDR2 SVGIG (reference sequence). There are 12 residues in the CDR3. The CDR3 nucleotides read TGTGCTCAAACCAGGGGGGACTATGGCTACACCTTC. Translation gives CAQTRGDYGYTF.

This rearrangement joins TRBV2 to TRBJ1-5, with D hard to call. There are 13 residues in the CDR3. Germline CDR1 reads SNHLY; CDR2 reads FYNNEI. V lost 3 bases, J lost 6 bases, and 9 bases lay in between. CDR3 bases: TGTGCCAGCAGTGACTCGCGGCTTCAGCCCCAGCATTTT. Amino acids: CASSDSRLQPQHF.

V usage is TRBV5-6 and J usage is TRBJ1-2, with D hard to call. V was cut by 5 bases and J by 7 bases, with 15 bases left in between. The CDR3 runs 13 residues. Germline assignment: CDR1 SGHDT and CDR2 YYEEEE. CDR3 bases: TGTGCCAGCAGTTCCAGAGCGGAGTTTGGCTACACCTTC. Protein: CASSSRAEFGYTF.

The chain is built from TRBV19 and TRBJ1-1; TRBD1 agrees at 8 bases. V was clipped by 8 bases and J by 6 bases; unmatched bases: 17. Germline V lookup: CDR1 LNHDA, CDR2 SQIVND (reference sequence). The CDR3 totals 16 residues. This CDR3 reads CASRGRGQRSGAEAFF. CDR3 nucleotides: TGTGCCAGTCGAGGCAGGGGGCAAAGGAGTGGGGCTGAAGCTTTCTTT.

This clone was counted a single time. The rearrangement joins TRBV30 to TRBJ2-5; D is uncertain. CDR1 and CDR2 from the germline V gene are GTSNPN and SVGIG (reference sequence). The CDR3 is 12 amino acids. V dropped 2 bases and J dropped 4 bases, with 8 bases sitting between them. CDR3 sequence (DNA): TGTGCCTGGAGTCGGAGCTCAGAGACCCAGTACTTC. It encodes CAWSRSSETQYF.

This clone has more than one count but fewer than ten. This sequence joins TRBV29-1 and TRBJ1-2; 7 bases line up with TRBD1. Germline assignment: CDR1 SQVTM and CDR2 ANQGSEA. V shed 4 bases, J shed 4 bases, and the junction held 3 bases outside the gene matches. The CDR3 sequence is 12 residues long. CDR3: CSVATGSYGYTF. The CDR3 region has the DNA TGCAGCGTTGCGACAGGGTCCTATGGCTACACCTTC.

The genes are TRBV19 and TRBJ1-5; 9 bases align to TRBD1. The CDR3 is 12 amino acids. V was clipped by 10 bases and J by 6 bases; unmatched bases: 4. CDR1 is LNHDA and CDR2 is SQIVND in the germline V gene (reference sequence). The DNA of the CDR3 is TGTGCCACGGGACAGGGAGTTCAGCCCCAGCATTTT. Protein sequence: CATGQGVQPQHF.

The sample holds one count of this clone. CDR3 sequence reads: CASSLQDRGPEAFF. In DNA form, the CDR3 reads TGTGCCAGTAGTCTGCAGGACAGGGGACCTGAAGCTTTCTTT. The gene calls are TRBV19 and TRBJ1-1; 9 bases agree with TRBD1. This CDR3 spans 14 amino acids. Germline loops: CDR1 LNHDA, CDR2 SQIVND (reference sequence). The J segment lost 6 bases and the V segment lost 5 bases, leaving 7 bases of the junction unmatched.

The V call is TRBV24-1, the J call TRBJ2-1, with 11 bases identical to TRBD2. V lost 5 bases and J lost 0; bases outside the gene matches: 8. The CDR3 sequence is 18 residues long. CDR1 KGHDR and CDR2 SFDVKD come from the germline V gene. The CDR3 loop is CATSGLGTSGLSYNEQFF. DNA for the CDR3: TGTGCCACCAGTGGACTCGGGACTAGCGGACTCTCCTACAATGAGCAGTTCTTC.

The chain combines TRBV19 with TRBJ1-3; D not certain. The CDR3 has 14 residues. Germline CDR1 and CDR2: LNHDA and SQIVND (reference sequence). With 3 bases removed from V and 0 bases from J, the gap between germline ends came to 6 bases. This CDR3 reads CASSIGFSGNTIYF. CDR3 coding DNA: TGTGCCAGTAGTATCGGGTTCTCTGGAAACACCATATATTTT. Supplemented by reference TRBV19 and TRBJ1-3, the full variable domain reads DGGITQSPKYLFRKEGQNVTLSCEQNLNHDAMYWYRQDPGQGLRLIYYSQIVNDFQKGDIAEGYSVSREKKESFPLTVTSAQKNPTAFYLCASSIGFSGNTIYFGEGSWLTVV.

This clone has only one observation. The gene calls are TRBV28 and TRBJ2-6, with D possibly matching TRBD1 (6 bases). The V end was cut by 7 bases, the J end by 0 bases, with 22 bases between. CDR1 is MDHEN, CDR2 SYDVKM, per germline. CDR3 length equals 19 residues. The CDR3 DNA reads TGTGCCAGCAACCGGAGACCCGGGACATCCCTCTCTGGGGCCAACGTCCTGACTTTC. Translation: CASNRRPGTSLSGANVLTF.

This clone was seen a single time. The chain has TRBV2 and TRBJ1-5; D possibly corresponds to TRBD1 (5 bases). The V end was cut by 4 bases, the J end by 2 bases, with 9 bases between. This CDR3 comprises 14 residues. CDR1 is SNHLY, CDR2 FYNNEI, per germline. The CDR3 loop reads CASSGQGGNQPQHF. For the CDR3, the DNA is TGTGCCAGCAGTGGGCAGGGCGGCAATCAGCCCCAGCATTTT.

The V and J genes are TRBV4-2 and TRBJ1-6, with 10 bases aligning to TRBD1. V was clipped by 4 bases and J by 9 bases; unmatched bases: 6. Germline CDR1 LGHNA, CDR2 YNFKEQ. The CDR3 sequence is 15 residues long. DNA for the CDR3: TGTGCCAGCAGCCCTTGGGACAGGGGAGCTTCACCCCTCCACTTT. This codes for CASSPWDRGASPLHF.

This clone appeared once. The chain has TRBV15 and TRBJ1-1; 7 bases map to TRBD1. The V and J ends lost 1 base and 4 bases, in that order; junction bases with no gene match: 3. This CDR3 is built from 14 residues. Germline V gene lookup returns CDR1 LNHNV and CDR2 YYDKDF (reference sequence). The CDR3 sequence is CATSRVAGGTEAFF. The CDR3 DNA follows: TGTGCCACCAGCAGAGTAGCAGGGGGCACTGAAGCTTTCTTT.

V and J are TRBV7-3 and TRBJ2-2, with TRBD1 matching over 9 bases. Germline loops: CDR1 SGHTA, CDR2 FQGTGA. This CDR3 comprises 15 residues. V was clipped by 5 bases and J by 3 bases; unmatched bases: 4. The CDR3 reads CASSHRGPYTGELFF. The DNA of the CDR3 is TGTGCCAGCAGCCACAGGGGGCCCTACACCGGGGAGCTGTTTTTT. The whole variable domain, filled in from reference TRBV7-3 and TRBJ2-2, reads GAGVSQTPSNKVTEKGKYVELRCDPISGHTALYWYRQSLGQGPEFLIYFQGTGAADDSGLPNDRFFAVRPEGSVSTLKIQRTERGDSAVYLCASSHRGPYTGELFFGEGSRLTVL.

The gene calls are TRBV27 and TRBJ1-6; 7 bases line up with TRBD1. V was pared by 3 bases and J by 8 bases, with 10 bases of the junction left unmatched. The CDR3 contains 16 residues. Germline V gene lookup returns CDR1 MNHEY and CDR2 SMNVEV (reference sequence). CDR3 in amino acids: CASSFRKGALDSPLHF. The CDR3 coding sequence is TGTGCCAGCAGTTTTAGAAAGGGGGCACTGGATTCACCCCTCCACTTT.

The V and J genes are TRBV7-3 and TRBJ2-3; a possible D gene is TRBD2 (5 bases). Germline CDR1 SGHTA, CDR2 FQGTGA. V lost 5 bases and J lost 0, with 15 bases in between. This CDR3 comprises 16 residues. The CDR3 reads CASSQRGHSSTDTQYF. In DNA, the CDR3 is TGTGCCAGCAGCCAACGGGGTCATTCTAGCACAGATACGCAGTATTTT.

In its sample, this clone was seen a few times. The chain is built from TRBV6-6 and TRBJ2-2, with D uncertain. V was shortened by 6 bases and J by 6 bases, with 17 bases between the two germline ends. This CDR3 has 15 amino acids. CDR1 and CDR2 from the germline V gene are MNHNY and SVGAGI (reference sequence). The CDR3 DNA reads TGTGCCAGCAGCCCCTCCCTCGTGCGCGCCGGGGAGCTGTTTTTT. Translating it yields CASSPSLVRAGELFF.

Concerning this clone: At one of its ends the junction is not consistent with the germline gene, which may arise from a read error. The gene calls are TRBV7-7 and TRBJ2-3; possible D gene TRBD2, 6 bases. The germline gives CDR1 SSHAT, CDR2 FNYEAQ (reference sequence). The CDR3 has 17 residues. The chain's CDR3 is CASSSSGSKVEWDTQYF. CDR3 nucleotide sequence: TGTGCTAGCAGCTCCTCCGGGAGCAAAGTAGAGTGGGATACGCAGTATTTT.

The sample holds a few counts of this clone. The chain joins TRBV7-6 to TRBJ2-1, with 10 bases matching TRBD2. Looked up from germline, CDR1 is SGHVS and CDR2 is FNYEAQ. The CDR3 covers 18 residues. With 4 bases clipped from V and 2 bases from J, the junction kept 11 bases outside the gene matches. The CDR3 sequence: CASSWGGLTSGPYNEQFF. CDR3 DNA sequence: TGTGCCAGCAGCTGGGGGGGATTGACTAGCGGGCCCTACAATGAGCAGTTCTTC.

The V and J genes are TRBV7-8 and TRBJ2-1, with D possibly matching TRBD2 (6 bases). Per the germline V gene, CDR1 is SGHVS and CDR2 is FQNEAQ. CDR3 length: 17 residues. V was cut by 1 base and J by 0 bases, with 13 bases left in between. The CDR3: CASSLVSGLNSYNEQFF. CDR3 sequence (DNA): TGTGCCAGCAGCTTAGTGTCGGGACTTAACTCCTACAATGAGCAGTTCTTC.